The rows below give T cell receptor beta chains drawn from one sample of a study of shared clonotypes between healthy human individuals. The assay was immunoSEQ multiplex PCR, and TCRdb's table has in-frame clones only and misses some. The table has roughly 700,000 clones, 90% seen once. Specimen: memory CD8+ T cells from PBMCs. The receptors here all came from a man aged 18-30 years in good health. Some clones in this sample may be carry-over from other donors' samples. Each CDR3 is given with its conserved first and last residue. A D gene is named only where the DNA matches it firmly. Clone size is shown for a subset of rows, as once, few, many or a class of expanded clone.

TGCGCCAGCAGTCGGGAGGGCCTCTACAATGAGCAGTTCTTC,CASSREGLYNEQFF,NA,TRBV10-2,TRBD2,TRBJ2-1
TGTGCCAGCAGCTTAGGGTCCGGCTGGGCCACAGATACGCAGTATTTT,CASSLGSGWATDTQYF,once,TRBV7-2,NA,TRBJ2-3
TGTGCCAGCAGCGCGACGACAGGGGTAGCCAAAAACATTCAGTACTTC,CASSATTGVAKNIQYF,NA,TRBV9,TRBD1,TRBJ2-4
TGTGCCAGTAGTGTCCTAGGGGTCGGAGGGAGCACTGAAGCTTTCTTT,CASSVLGVGGSTEAFF,once,TRBV19,NA,TRBJ1-1
TGCGCCAGCAGCGGCCTCGGGACGGCGGCCTATGGCTACACCTTC,CASSGLGTAAYGYTF,NA,TRBV5-1,NA,TRBJ1-2
TGTGCCAGCAGTCAAGATTACGGCTACGAGCAGTACTTC,CASSQDYGYEQYF,NA,TRBV6-4,NA,TRBJ2-7
TGTGCCACCAGCAGACTAATGGGACAGGGATTCGCCGAGCAGTACTTC,CATSRLMGQGFAEQYF,NA,TRBV15,TRBD1,TRBJ2-7
TGTGCCAGCAGTTTCATCCAGGGGATTACCTACAATGAGCAGTTCTTC,CASSFIQGITYNEQFF,NA,TRBV28,NA,TRBJ2-1
TGTGCCAGCAGCTTAGTCGCTAGCGGGCCGTACGAGCAGTACTTC,CASSLVASGPYEQYF,NA,TRBV7-9,TRBD2,TRBJ2-7
TGTGCCAGCAGTTACGGGGGCGGAGGCAATCAGCCCCAGCATTTT,CASSYGGGGNQPQHF,NA,TRBV6-6,NA,TRBJ1-5